This TCR beta chain was identified in a study of blood T cell repertoires in COVID-19. Study information: The United States, Italy and Spain supplied acute and convalescent COVID-19 samples. Sample material is recorded as cDNA or gDNA derived from T cells, B-cell-depleted T cells, or PBMCs.

Germline CDR1 SGHRS, CDR2 YFSETQ. The CDR3 length is 14 residues. V dropped 6 bases and J dropped 0 bases, with 12 bases sitting between them. Source study methods: Amplification of reference gene primers was used by the study to estimate nucleated cell counts. Here immunoSEQ multiplex PCR was the method, and the copy in TCRdb shows in-frame clones only, minus some. The D gene and trimming were derived from the DNA, and the V and J assignments and clone size from that table. The sample lists approximately 180,000 clones; roughly 90% were seen once. The sequenced material came from peripheral blood. The sequence derives from a man aged 45-60 years with acute or convalescent COVID-19. The chain is built from TRBV5-1 and TRBJ2-5, with D unclear. The CDR3 DNA sequence: TGCGCCAGCACCCTGGATGACAACCAAGAGACCCAGTACTTC. It yields the protein CASTLDDNQETQYF.